The 28 T cell receptor beta chains reported below all come from one sample, sequenced in a study of T cell repertoires in cytomegalovirus infection. TCRdb processed the reads anew with MiXCR; each CDR3 protein has one entry. The sample has approximately 750,000 distinct CDR3 sequences; 35% are singletons. Sequencing was performed on PBMCs. The receptors originated from a human donor in good health (CMV status not recorded). Some clones in this sample may be carry-over from other donors' samples.

The CDR3 DNA reads TGCAGTGCCCCATTGGCAGGGATTGACACTGAAGCTTTCTTT. Translated: CSAPLAGIDTEAFF. The J gene is TRBJ1-1, the V gene TRBV20-1; D is possibly TRBD1 (5 bases). There are 14 residues in the CDR3. Germline V gives CDR1 DFQATT, CDR2 SNEGSKA (reference sequence). The V end lost 6 bases, the J end lost 3 bases, and 17 bases lay between the germline ends.

This chain uses TRBV10-3 with TRBJ1-4; perhaps TRBD1 as D (6 bases). The V end was cut by 5 bases, the J end by 8 bases, with 12 bases between. CDR3 length: 13 amino acids. Germline V lookup: CDR1 ENHRY, CDR2 SYGVKD. CDR3 nucleotide sequence: TGTGCCATCAGTAGGGGGTTTGAGGAAAAACTGTTTTTT. Translating gives CAISRGFEEKLFF.

This chain joins TRBV5-1 and TRBJ2-1; 12 nucleotides agree with TRBD2. The junction had 6 bases not matched to a gene; V was cut back by 4 bases and J by 4 bases. Germline assignment: CDR1 SGHRS and CDR2 YFSETQ. The CDR3 is made up of 16 amino acids. The CDR3 is CASSRLTSGGYNEQFF. The CDR3 nucleotides are TGCGCCAGCAGCCGGCTAACTAGCGGGGGGTACAATGAGCAGTTCTTC.

The rearrangement links TRBV5-5 to TRBJ2-7, with D possibly being TRBD1 (8 bases). The CDR3 has 16 residues. Germline V gene data show CDR1 as SGHKS and CDR2 as YYEKEE (reference sequence). The V and J ends lost 4 bases and 7 bases respectively, with 24 bases between them. CDR3 nucleotide sequence: TGTGCCAGCAGCACAGGGGGGGAAATAACAATCGGGGAGCAGTACTTC. Residues: CASSTGGEITIGEQYF.

This clonotype was recorded a few times. The V call is TRBV9, the J call TRBJ2-7; 8 nucleotides match TRBD2. The CDR3 has 17 residues. Germline loops: CDR1 SGDLS, CDR2 YYNGEE. Germline trimming cut 0 bases from V and 0 bases from J; bases unmatched to any gene: 8. The CDR3 region has the DNA TGTGCCAGCAGCGTAGCTAGTGGTAGCGGGATCTCCTACGAGCAGTACTTC. It is translated as CASSVASGSGISYEQYF.

CDR3 coding DNA: TGTGCCAGCAGCCAAGATGAAAGAACATTCGGGGGTACTGAAGCTTTCTTT. It yields the protein CASSQDERTFGGTEAFF. V usage is TRBV4-2 and J usage is TRBJ1-1, with D tentatively TRBD1 (5 bases). The CDR3 is 17 amino acids. V was shortened by 0 bases and J by 5 bases, with 19 bases between the two germline ends. CDR1 LGHNA and CDR2 YNFKEQ come from the germline V gene.

In regard to this clonotype: One end of the junction fails to match germline, which may point to a read error. This sequence joins TRBV7-1 and TRBJ2-5; 13 nucleotides match TRBD2. TRBV7-1 has ORF status, its function being uncertain. CDR3 size: 17 residues. Here the CDR3 reads CASSPDRGGLAGETQSF. The CDR3 region has the DNA TGTGCCAGCAGCCCGGACAGGGGTGGACTAGCGGGAGAGACCCAGTCCTTC.

This clonotype was recorded a few times. J is TRBJ1-1 and V is TRBV7-6, with unresolved D. Germline loops: CDR1 SGHVS, CDR2 FNYEAQ. The length of the CDR3 is 17 residues. V was shortened by 1 base and J by 3 bases, with 18 bases between the two germline ends. CDR3 in DNA: TGTGCCAGCAGCTTAGGAACTAGGCCGGACGGTTACACTGAAGCTTTCTTT. Translation: CASSLGTRPDGYTEAFF.

The chain has TRBV4-1 and TRBJ1-6; TRBD1 is a possible D gene (6 bases). The CDR3 is 17 amino acids. Looked up from germline, CDR1 is MGHRA and CDR2 is YSYEKL. V shed 4 bases and J shed 2 bases, with 15 bases lying between them. In DNA, the CDR3 is TGCGCCAGCAGCCTCAAGGACAGTAAGGCCTATAATTCACCCCTCCACTTT. Protein sequence: CASSLKDSKAYNSPLHF.

Turning to this clonotype: An end of the junction does not agree with germline; a read error may underlie this. The J gene is TRBJ2-5, the V gene TRBV7-2, with D possibly TRBD2 on 5 matching bases. The CDR3 spans 14 residues. Germline V gives CDR1 SGHTA, CDR2 FQGNSA. CDR3 in DNA: TGTGCCAGCAGCACCGTTCATACTAGAGAAACCCAGTGCTTC. This translates into CASSTVHTRETQCF.

This sequence joins TRBV12-3 or TRBV12-4 and TRBJ1-6, with 9 bases that match TRBD1. CDR3 length equals 16 residues. Unmatched junction bases numbered 7, after V lost 3 bases and J lost 7 bases. This chain's CDR3 is CASSFGTGRHNSPLHF. For the CDR3, the DNA is TGTGCCAGCAGTTTCGGGACAGGGAGACACAATTCACCCCTCCACTTT.

This rearrangement joins TRBV12-3 or TRBV12-4 to TRBJ1-4; 10 nucleotides match TRBD1. This CDR3 comprises 14 residues. Trimming cost V 7 bases and J 11 bases; bases outside gene matches: 10. The CDR3 region is CASIKGTGVGKLFF. The CDR3 nucleotides are TGTGCCAGCATCAAGGGGACAGGGGTGGGGAAACTGTTTTTT.

This clonotype was counted once. The chain is built from TRBV28 and TRBJ2-7, with a tentative D call TRBD1 (5 bases). The germline CDR1 and CDR2 sequences are MDHEN and SYDVKM. The CDR3 consists of 14 residues. The V end was cut by 4 bases, the J end by 5 bases, with 15 bases between. Written as DNA, the CDR3 is TGTGCCAGCAGTTCACCAGGGTTCTCGAACGAGCAGTACTTC. Protein sequence: CASSSPGFSNEQYF.

This clonotype occurred a few times. The rearrangement links TRBV6-1 to TRBJ1-1; 10 nucleotides line up with TRBD1. V dropped 9 bases and J dropped 4; count of bases not matched to a gene: 11. The CDR3 contains 15 residues. Germline lookup yields CDR1 MNHNS and CDR2 SASEGT. Written as DNA, the CDR3 is TGTGCCAGAACCGAGCAGACAGGGGGCATCACTGAAGCTTTCTTT. It translates to CARTEQTGGITEAFF.

The chain joins TRBV19 to TRBJ2-4, with a tentative D call TRBD1 (5 bases). The ends were cut back, 6 bases at V and 7 bases at J, with 13 bases in the middle. Germline V gene lookup returns CDR1 LNHDA and CDR2 SQIVND (reference sequence). CDR3 length equals 13 residues. In nucleotides, the CDR3 is TGTGCCAGTAGGCGCGCGCAGGGTAACATTCAGTACTTC. Amino acid sequence: CASRRAQGNIQYF.

Only a few counts were recorded for this clonotype. V usage is TRBV19 and J usage is TRBJ2-2, with 7 bases aligning to TRBD1. CDR1 LNHDA and CDR2 SQIVND come from the germline V gene (reference sequence). This CDR3 is built from 15 residues. V shed 5 bases, J shed 3 bases, and the junction held 6 bases outside the gene matches. Written as DNA, the CDR3 is TGTGCCAGTAGTGTCGACAGGGCACACACCGGGGAGCTGTTTTTT. Its protein is CASSVDRAHTGELFF.

The chain couples TRBV28 to TRBJ1-5; D gene unclear. Trimming took off 3 bases at V and 3 bases at J, with 12 bases between the two ends. The CDR3 length is 15 residues. Per the germline V gene, CDR1 is MDHEN and CDR2 is SYDVKM. The CDR3 loop is CASSFQAIINQPQHF. CDR3 DNA: TGTGCCAGCAGTTTTCAGGCTATCATCAATCAGCCCCAGCATTTT. Full variable domain (remainder filled in from reference TRBV28 and TRBJ1-5): DVKVTQSSRYLVKRTGEKVFLECVQDMDHENMFWYRQDPGLGLRLIYFSYDVKMKEKGDIPEGYSVSREKKERFSLILESASTNQTSMYLCASSFQAIINQPQHFGDGTRLSIL.

This clonotype occurred a few times. This rearrangement joins TRBV28 to TRBJ2-7; TRBD2 agrees at 8 bases. The J segment lost 0 bases and the V segment lost 5 bases, leaving 9 bases of the junction unmatched. The CDR3 length is 16 residues. Looked up from germline, CDR1 is MDHEN and CDR2 is SYDVKM. CDR3 DNA: TGTGCCAGCAGTCCACTTATCGCGGGAGGCTCCTACGAGCAGTACTTC. Translating it yields CASSPLIAGGSYEQYF.

This clonotype was counted a few times. This sequence joins TRBV5-1 and TRBJ2-2; tentative D call: TRBD2 (5 bases). V shed 0 bases and J shed 1 base, with 10 bases lying between them. The CDR3 totals 16 residues. Germline CDR1 SGHRS, CDR2 YFSETQ. The CDR3: CASSLEVAQNTGELFF. The CDR3 DNA reads as TGCGCCAGCAGCTTGGAAGTAGCGCAGAACACCGGGGAGCTGTTTTTT.

J is TRBJ1-5 and V is TRBV7-8; 7 positions agree with TRBD1. From germline, CDR1 is SGHVS and CDR2 FQNEAQ. The trim removed 4 bases at V and 4 bases at J, leaving 10 bases unmatched. The CDR3 runs to 16 residues. CDR3 region: CASSWDRGEGNQPQHF. CDR3 sequence (DNA): TGTGCCAGCAGCTGGGACAGAGGGGAAGGGAATCAGCCCCAGCATTTT.

V is TRBV12-3 or TRBV12-4 and J is TRBJ1-1, with D maybe TRBD1 (6 bases). V was shortened by 6 bases and J by 10 bases, with 12 bases between the two germline ends. The CDR3 is made up of 11 amino acids. CDR3 region: CASSQGPRAFF. The CDR3 DNA reads as TGTGCCAGCAGCCAGGGGCCTCGAGCTTTCTTT.

The rearrangement links TRBV11-2 to TRBJ2-6, with a possible D match to TRBD1 (6 bases). CDR3 length equals 17 residues. CDR1 and CDR2 from the germline V gene are SGHAT and FQNNGV. Trimming shortened V by 3 bases and J by 4 bases, and 16 bases separated the two germline ends. The CDR3 bases are TGTGCCAGCAGCTTCCGGACCCCAGGGGAAGGGGCCAACGTCCTGACTTTC. Amino acids: CASSFRTPGEGANVLTF.

There are many counts of this clonotype. The chain couples TRBV7-8 to TRBJ1-1; weak D call: TRBD1 (6 bases). V was clipped by 5 bases and J by 3 bases, with 16 bases between them. The CDR3 has 15 residues. From germline, CDR1 is SGHVS and CDR2 FQNEAQ. CDR3 protein: CASSPMRGAHTEAFF. The CDR3 nucleotides are TGTGCCAGCAGCCCAATGCGGGGGGCTCACACTGAAGCTTTCTTT.

The chain has TRBV6-1 and TRBJ2-3; D might be TRBD2 (7 bases). Trimming removed 1 base from V and 7 bases from J, with 12 bases in between. Germline lookup yields CDR1 MNHNS and CDR2 SASEGT. The CDR3 contains 14 residues. The CDR3 DNA follows: TGTGCCAGCAGTGAAGGGAGGGGGGGGTATACGCAGTATTTT. Translation: CASSEGRGGYTQYF.

The chain uses TRBV7-2 and TRBJ2-2; 8 bases map to TRBD1. V lost 10 bases to trimming and J lost 3 bases; unmatched junction nucleotides: 13. This CDR3 is 16 amino acids long. CDR1 SGHTA and CDR2 FQGNSA come from the germline V gene. CDR3 amino acids: CANTTPGTGYTGELFF. The DNA of the CDR3 is TGTGCCAACACTACGCCTGGGACAGGCTACACCGGGGAGCTGTTTTTT.

The V call is TRBV12-3 or TRBV12-4, the J call TRBJ2-2; 10 bases match TRBD2. This CDR3 region has 18 residues. Losses at the gene ends were 3 bases for V and 0 bases for J; bases not matched to a gene: 7. The DNA for the CDR3 is TGTGCCAGCAGTTTTCGGACTAGCGGATTACCGAACACCGGGGAGCTGTTTTTT. Translating gives CASSFRTSGLPNTGELFF.

The chain joins TRBV4-1 to TRBJ1-5, with D possibly TRBD1 on 6 matching bases. Per the germline V gene, CDR1 is MGHRA and CDR2 is YSYEKL. The CDR3 loop spans 15 amino acids. Trimming left V 0 bases short and J 7 bases short, with 13 bases between. The chain's CDR3 is CASSQDRGTEQPQHF. The DNA for the CDR3 is TGCGCCAGCAGCCAAGACAGGGGTACAGAACAGCCCCAGCATTTT.

The rearrangement links TRBV6-1 to TRBJ1-1; D uncertain. This CDR3 has 13 amino acids. Deletions cut 3 bases from V and 7 bases from J, with 12 bases between. In germline, CDR1 is MNHNS, CDR2 SASEGT. CDR3 region: CASSERQVLEAFF. In DNA form, the CDR3 reads TGTGCCAGCAGTGAGAGGCAGGTCCTTGAAGCTTTCTTT.